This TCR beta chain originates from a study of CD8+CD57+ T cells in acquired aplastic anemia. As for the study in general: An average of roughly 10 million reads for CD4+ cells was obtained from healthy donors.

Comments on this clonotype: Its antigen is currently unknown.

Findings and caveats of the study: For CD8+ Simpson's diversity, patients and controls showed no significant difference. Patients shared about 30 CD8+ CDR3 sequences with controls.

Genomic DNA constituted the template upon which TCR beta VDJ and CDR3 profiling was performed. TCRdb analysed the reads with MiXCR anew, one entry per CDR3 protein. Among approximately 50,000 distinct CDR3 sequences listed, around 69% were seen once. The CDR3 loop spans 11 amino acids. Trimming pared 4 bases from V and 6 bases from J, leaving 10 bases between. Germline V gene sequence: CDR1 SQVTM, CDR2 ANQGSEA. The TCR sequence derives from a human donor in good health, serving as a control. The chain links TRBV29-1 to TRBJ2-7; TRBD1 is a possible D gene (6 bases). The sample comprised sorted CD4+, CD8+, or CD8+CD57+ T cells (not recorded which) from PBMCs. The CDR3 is CSVVSGAEQYF. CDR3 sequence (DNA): TGCAGCGTTGTGTCAGGGGCCGAGCAGTACTTC.